This T cell receptor (beta chain) came from a study of cytomegalovirus exposure and HLA in healthy donors. Study findings and constraints: Reports described diagnosis of cytomegalovirus status by the classifier as highly specific and sensitive. In a later analysis, at a false discovery rate of 0.05, 16,951 TCR beta sequences were associated with HLA alleles. CMV serostatus alone was available as immune exposure information.

Germline V gene lookup returns CDR1 MNHEY and CDR2 SMNVEV (reference sequence). With V trimmed by 2 bases and J by 4 bases, 12 bases remained unmatched. This CDR3 comprises 17 residues. As to this clone: Its antigen is not identified.

PCR involved 60 Vbeta and 13 Jbeta primers. Some clones are missing from TCRdb's copy, which holds only in-frame ones; the method was immunoSEQ multiplex PCR. The sample lists under 150,000 clones, roughly 62% occurring once. V and J are TRBV27 and TRBJ2-7, with 9 bases that match TRBD2. This receptor was identified in a man aged 55 to 70 in good health and CMV-seronegative. Sequencing used PBMCs. The CDR3 spells CASSLRIGASGTYEQYF. The CDR3 nucleotides read TGTGCCAGCAGTTTAAGAATTGGGGCTAGCGGGACTTACGAGCAGTACTTC.